Each of the 24 T cell receptor beta chains below was sequenced from the same sample in a study of breast tumors, draining lymph nodes, adjacent tissues. Samples came from axillary lymph nodes draining the breast cancer. Using its own MiXCR run on the multiplex PCR reads, TCRdb lists one record per CDR3 protein. The sample includes under 350,000 distinct CDR3 sequences, around 31% seen only once; the top ten take more than 1%. Source material: axillary lymph node tissue. Every receptor here comes from a female donor with breast cancer. Some clones in this sample may be carry-over from other donors' samples.

This clonotype came up many times. This rearrangement joins TRBV9 to TRBJ2-7; D gene uncertain. This CDR3 contains 13 residues. From germline, CDR1 is SGDLS and CDR2 YYNGEE. Between the trimmed V and J ends, which lost 2 bases and 6 bases, there was a span of 12 bases. For the CDR3, the DNA is TGTGCCAGCAGCGTTGAGTACCTAGGCGAGCAGTACTTC. It encodes CASSVEYLGEQYF.

This clonotype has ten or more counts. The chain joins TRBV6-6 to TRBJ1-3, with 7 bases that match TRBD1. Trimming cost V 6 bases and J 5 bases; bases outside gene matches: 13. The germline V gene has CDR1 MNHNY and CDR2 SVGAGI (reference sequence). The CDR3 length is 16 residues. The CDR3 region is CASSLQGSGRRNTIYF. The CDR3 DNA follows: TGTGCCAGCAGCCTACAGGGGTCGGGACGGCGAAACACCATATATTTT.

The chain couples TRBV20-1 to TRBJ2-6, with 8 bases aligning to TRBD2. Germline V gene lookup returns CDR1 DFQATT and CDR2 SNEGSKA (reference sequence). This CDR3 is 14 amino acids long. V shed 2 bases and J 11 bases; nucleotides not matched to a gene: 8. The CDR3 loop reads CSARRSGGAYVLTF. CDR3 nucleotide sequence: TGCAGTGCTAGACGGAGCGGGGGTGCCTACGTCCTGACTTTC.

This rearrangement joins TRBV7-9 to TRBJ1-6; D may be TRBD1 (6 bases). CDR1 is SEHNR, CDR2 FQNEAQ, per germline (reference sequence). V was cut by 3 bases and J by 8 bases, with 11 bases left in between. The CDR3 is 14 residues long. The CDR3 DNA is TGTGCCAGCAGCTTTACGGACAGTGATTCACCCCTCCACTTT. This gives the protein CASSFTDSDSPLHF.

This chain uses TRBV2 with TRBJ1-4; 7 positions match TRBD1. Germline V lookup: CDR1 SNHLY, CDR2 FYNNEI. V dropped 6 bases and J dropped 4; count of bases not matched to a gene: 8. CDR3 length: 15 amino acids. CDR3: CASRPDRRVNEKLFF. The CDR3 DNA follows: TGTGCCAGCAGACCGGACAGGAGGGTTAATGAAAAACTGTTTTTT.

There are a few counts of this clonotype. The J gene is TRBJ2-5, the V gene TRBV5-4; 7 bases align to TRBD2. Germline V gene data show CDR1 as SGHNT and CDR2 as YYREEE (reference sequence). V lost 4 bases, J lost 3 bases, and 12 bases stayed unmatched. The CDR3 totals 16 residues. The CDR3 DNA follows: TGTGCCAGCAGCCCCGGACTAGTGGGAGAAAAAGAGACCCAGTACTTC. This sequence encodes CASSPGLVGEKETQYF.

This clonotype appeared many times. This chain connects TRBV20-1 to TRBJ2-3; the D call may be TRBD1 or TRBD2 (5 bases each). The CDR3 covers 13 residues. The germline V gene has CDR1 DFQATT and CDR2 SNEGSKA (reference sequence). The germline V and J ends were trimmed by 3 bases and 5 bases, with 12 bases remaining between them. This CDR3 is CSASQPGGDTQYF. Here the CDR3 DNA reads TGCAGTGCTAGCCAACCTGGGGGAGATACGCAGTATTTT.

Worth noting for this clonotype: It may be a read error: a sequence one base away is much more abundant. The chain links TRBV6-6 to TRBJ2-2, with 9 bases lining up with TRBD2. Per the germline V gene, CDR1 is MNHNY and CDR2 is SVGAGI (reference sequence). The CDR3 runs to 17 residues. CDR3 in DNA: TGTGCCGGCAGCCACGGTGGCGGGAGGGCGAAAACCGGGGAGCTGTTTTTT. Amino acid sequence: CAGSHGGGRAKTGELFF.

In the case of this clonotype: A read error may explain this, as a much larger clone is one base away. The chain recombines TRBV18 with TRBJ2-5, with 7 bases aligning to TRBD2. Germline V gives CDR1 KGHSH, CDR2 LQKENI. The J segment lost 7 bases and the V segment lost 3 bases, leaving 8 bases of the junction unmatched. The CDR3 spans 14 residues. CDR3 sequence reads: CASSPTHPGGTQYF. CDR3 coding DNA: TGTGCCAGCTCACCGACTCACCCGGGAGGGACCCAGTACTTC. Filled out from reference TRBV18 and TRBJ2-5, the complete variable domain reads NAGVMQNPRHLVRRRGQEARLRCSPMKGHSHVYWYRQLPEEGLKFMVYLQKENIIDESGMPKERFSAEFPKEGPSILRIQQVVRGDSAAYFCASSPTHPGGTQYFGPGTRLLVL.

The chain couples TRBV24-1 to TRBJ2-1, with 8 bases lining up with TRBD2. CDR1 KGHDR and CDR2 SFDVKD come from the germline V gene. This CDR3 has 13 amino acids. The CDR3 reads CAHLTGGGNEQFF. The CDR3 DNA reads as TGTGCTCACCTCACGGGGGGGGGCAATGAGCAGTTCTTC.

Only a few counts were recorded for this clonotype. This may arise from a read error, as a much more abundant clone is one base away. The chain combines TRBV7-2 with TRBJ2-7; D is possibly TRBD2 (6 bases). V was trimmed by 2 bases and J by 6 bases, leaving 14 bases between them. Per the germline V gene, CDR1 is SGHTA and CDR2 is FQGNSA. This CDR3 is 14 amino acids long. CDR3 bases: TGTGCCAGCAGCTTACCTCAGGGAGGTCCCGAGCAGTACTTC. Protein sequence: CASSLPQGGPEQYF. The full variable domain, completed using reference TRBV7-2 and TRBJ2-7, is GAGVSQSPSNKVTEKGKDVELRCDPISGHTALYWYRQSLGQGLEFLIYFQGNSAPDKSGLPSDRFSAERTGGSVSTLTIQRTQQEDSAVYLCASSLPQGGPEQYFGPGTRLTVT.

Worth noting for this clonotype: This could be a read error, since a much larger clone is one nucleotide away. V usage is TRBV14 and J usage is TRBJ2-3; D gene ambiguous. This CDR3 spans 15 amino acids. V gave up 5 bases and J gave up 3 bases, with 15 bases separating them. Germline V lookup: CDR1 SGHDN, CDR2 FVKESK. The CDR3 loop is CASSSRIASTDTQYF. The CDR3 DNA sequence: TGTGCCAGCAGCTCTAGGATAGCTTCTACAGATACGCAGTATTTT. Full variable domain (missing parts from reference TRBV14 and TRBJ2-3): EAGVTQFPSHSVIEKGQTVTLRCDPISGHDNLYWYRRVMGKEIKFLLHFVKESKQDESGMPNNRFLAERTGGTYSTLKVQPAELEDSGVYFCASSSRIASTDTQYFGPGTRLTVL.

In this sample, this clonotype turned up a few times. One base away lies a much larger clone, so this may be a sequencing read error. The chain uses TRBV12-3 or TRBV12-4 and TRBJ1-2; perhaps TRBD1 as D (5 bases). The CDR3 sequence is 13 residues long. In DNA, the CDR3 is TGTGCCAGCAGGGAGACAGTGGACTATGGCTACAACTTC. This gives the protein CASRETVDYGYNF.

As for this clonotype: A much larger clone differs from this one at a single base, so this may be a read error. The gene calls are TRBV5-5 and TRBJ2-7; D unresolved. V gave up 0 bases and J gave up 3 bases, with 10 bases separating them. Germline values: CDR1 SGHKS, CDR2 YYEKEE (reference sequence). The CDR3 has 14 residues. In DNA, the CDR3 is TGTGCCAGCAGCTTGGAAGACACGATCTACGAGCAGTACTTC. Translating gives CASSLEDTIYEQYF.

This clonotype showed up just a few times. The chain recombines TRBV28 with TRBJ1-5; D remains ambiguous. The CDR3 length is 16 residues. V dropped 1 base and J dropped 6 bases, with 16 bases sitting between them. CDR1 MDHEN and CDR2 SYDVKM come from the germline V gene. CDR3 sequence reads: CASSLLRVERSQPQHF. The CDR3 DNA reads TGTGCCAGCAGTTTATTAAGGGTTGAGCGAAGTCAGCCCCAGCATTTT.

In this sample, this clonotype turned up many times. The chain joins TRBV6-6 to TRBJ1-5; TRBD1 might be the D (5 bases). The CDR3 runs 15 residues. The V gene lost 5 bases and the J gene lost 4 bases, with 15 bases spanning the gap. The V gene's germline CDR1 is MNHNY and CDR2 SVGAGI (reference sequence). Written as DNA, the CDR3 is TGTGCCAGCAGTAAAGTCGACAGCCAAAATCAGCCCCAGCATTTT. It codes for CASSKVDSQNQPQHF.

In regard to this clonotype: This may be a read error: a much more frequent sequence differs by one nucleotide. No conserved phenylalanine or tryptophan ends this CDR3, so it is likely a read error. The chain uses TRBV4-1 and TRBJ2-7; tentative D call: TRBD2 (5 bases). The CDR3 is 14 residues long. The germline V and J ends were trimmed by 2 bases and 7 bases, with 15 bases remaining between them. The germline V gene encodes CDR1 MGHRA and CDR2 YSYEKL. The CDR3 bases are TGCGCCAGCAGCCAAATTAATCCCGGGGTTGAGCAGTACCTC. It encodes CASSQINPGVEQYL.

This clonotype was seen ten or more times. The chain uses TRBV5-1 and TRBJ2-3; no firm D call. The germline V and J ends were trimmed by 0 bases and 0 bases, with 5 bases remaining between them. Looked up from germline, CDR1 is SGHRS and CDR2 is YFSETQ. This CDR3 spans 14 amino acids. This chain's CDR3 is CASSLGRSTDTQYF. CDR3 bases: TGCGCCAGCAGCTTGGGGCGGAGCACAGATACGCAGTATTTT.

At least ten counts were recorded for this clonotype. This sequence joins TRBV11-2 and TRBJ1-3; possible D gene TRBD1, 6 bases. With 5 bases removed from V and 2 bases from J, the gap between germline ends came to 10 bases. Germline values: CDR1 SGHAT, CDR2 FQNNGV. The CDR3 runs to 14 residues. CDR3: CASSPQGTGNTIYF. Written as DNA, the CDR3 is TGTGCCAGCAGCCCCCAGGGGACTGGAAACACCATATATTTT.

As regards this clonotype: A much larger clone lies one base from this, so it may be a read error. The rearrangement joins TRBV6-6 to TRBJ2-1; D is unresolved. Trimming took 2 bases from V and 9 from J, leaving 14 bases between them. The length of the CDR3 is 14 residues. Germline V gene sequence: CDR1 MNHNY, CDR2 SVGAGI (reference sequence). The CDR3 coding sequence is TGTGCCAGCAGTTACGCAGAAATGGTTGGTGAGCAGTTCTTC. Translated, it gives CASSYAEMVGEQFF.

The chain carries TRBV28 and TRBJ2-7; no definite D call. CDR3 size: 15 residues. CDR1 and CDR2 from the germline V gene are MDHEN and SYDVKM. Trimming pared 6 bases from V and 1 base from J, leaving 16 bases between. The CDR3 region is CASSPAGLLSYEQYF. CDR3 DNA sequence: TGTGCCAGCAGCCCCGCCGGCCTGCTTTCCTACGAGCAGTACTTC.

The rearrangement uses TRBV5-4 and TRBJ2-7; D perhaps matches TRBD2 (6 bases). CDR3 size: 14 residues. With 4 bases removed from V and 4 bases from J, the gap between germline ends came to 15 bases. Germline V lookup: CDR1 SGHNT, CDR2 YYREEE (reference sequence). CDR3 coding DNA: TGTGCCAGCAGCGCGGGATGGGGTAGTTACGAGCAGTACTTC. Translating gives CASSAGWGSYEQYF.

In its sample, this clonotype was seen many times. The chain joins TRBV12-3 or TRBV12-4 to TRBJ1-5; D is ambiguous. CDR3 length equals 15 residues. Trimming shortened V by 3 bases and J by 5 bases, and 14 bases separated the two germline ends. CDR3 amino acids: CASSFSARADQPQHF. DNA of the CDR3: TGTGCCAGCAGTTTCTCCGCCCGAGCGGATCAGCCCCAGCATTTT.

This clonotype was observed at least ten times. The rearrangement uses TRBV19 and TRBJ2-2, with D possibly TRBD1 on 6 matching bases. CDR1 is LNHDA and CDR2 is SQIVND in the germline V gene (reference sequence). CDR3 size: 15 residues. V lost 2 bases and J 1 base, leaving 8 bases between the germline ends. This CDR3 reads CASSIPGQNTGELFF. DNA for the CDR3: TGTGCCAGTAGTATACCGGGACAGAACACCGGGGAGCTGTTTTTT.